This T cell receptor (beta chain) was found in a study of PD-L1 blockade in urothelial cancer. Synthetically made TCR analog templates were put into each PCR as spikes. Libraries were prepared by immunoSEQ multiplex PCR; TCRdb keeps only in-frame clonotypes and omits some of them. The sample carries around 34,000 clones, around four fifths recorded once. This clone has a handful of counts. The time point denotes: pretreatment peripheral blood. V lost 6 bases and J lost 3; bases outside the gene matches: 3. This CDR3 has 13 residues. Germline loops: CDR1 SNHLY, CDR2 FYNNEI. The sequence derives from a man older than 75 with urothelial cancer. This sequence joins TRBV2 and TRBJ1-1; TRBD1 agrees at 8 bases. Sequenced material: PBMCs, taken around atezolizumab (anti-PD-L1) treatment. CDR3 in DNA: TGTGCCAGCAGAGAGACAGGGGACACTGAAGCTTTCTTT. Translated, it gives CASRETGDTEAFF.